This TCR beta chain emerged from a study of cytomegalovirus exposure and HLA in healthy donors. Study observations and caveats: The records held CMV serostatus as the only immune exposure information. As a later analysis showed, several of the most significant clusters appeared to be linked to common viral pathogens. With high specificity and sensitivity, the classifier reportedly diagnosed cytomegalovirus status.

Use of 60 Vbeta and 13 Jbeta primers characterized the PCR. TCRdb's copy holds only in-frame clones and misses some; the assay was immunoSEQ multiplex PCR. Of under 200,000 clones listed, roughly 73% are singletons. V was shortened by 2 bases and J by 2 bases, with 9 bases between the two germline ends. In germline, CDR1 is SGHVS, CDR2 FQNEAQ. The CDR3 length is 14 residues. In the case of this clone: The antigen remains unidentified.

The chain has TRBV7-8 and TRBJ1-1; D is undetermined. The material sequenced was PBMCs. The clonotype comes from a woman under 40 in good health and CMV-seronegative. The CDR3 loop reads CASSLREGNTEAFF. CDR3 in DNA: TGTGCCAGCAGCTTACGGGAGGGTAACACTGAAGCTTTCTTT.